This T cell receptor (beta chain) was profiled in a study of OX40 agonist ivuxolimab in advanced cancers. If patients had autoimmune disease history or systemic immunosuppression, they were excluded. V dropped 7 bases and J dropped 1 base, with 7 bases sitting between them. CDR1 KGHSH and CDR2 LQKENI come from the germline V gene. This CDR3 is 12 amino acids long. Sequencing used immunoSEQ multiplex PCR; TCRdb keeps in-frame clones, though not all of them. Of 9,000 to 10,000 clones in the sample, 65% to 75% were seen once. The source is an adult with an advanced solid tumor such as melanoma, head and neck, liver or kidney cancer. This chain connects TRBV18 to TRBJ1-1, with unresolved D. The sample in question was CD4+ or CD8+ T cells sorted from blood, obtained in a trial of the OX40 agonist ivuxolimab. The CDR3 is CASLGGNTEAFF. The CDR3 DNA reads as TGTGCCAGCTTGGGTGGGAACACTGAAGCTTTCTTT.